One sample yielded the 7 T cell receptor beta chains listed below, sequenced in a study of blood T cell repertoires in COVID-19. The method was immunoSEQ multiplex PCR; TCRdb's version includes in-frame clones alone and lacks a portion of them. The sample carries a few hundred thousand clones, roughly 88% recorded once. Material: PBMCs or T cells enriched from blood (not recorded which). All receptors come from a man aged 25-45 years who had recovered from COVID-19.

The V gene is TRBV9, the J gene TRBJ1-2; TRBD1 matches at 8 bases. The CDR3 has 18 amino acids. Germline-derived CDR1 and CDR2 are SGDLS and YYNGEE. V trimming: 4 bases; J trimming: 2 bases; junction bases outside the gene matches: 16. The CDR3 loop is CASSPTGQGALTNYGYTF. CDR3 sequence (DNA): TGTGCCAGCAGCCCCACCGGGCAGGGGGCGCTTACGAACTATGGCTACACCTTC.

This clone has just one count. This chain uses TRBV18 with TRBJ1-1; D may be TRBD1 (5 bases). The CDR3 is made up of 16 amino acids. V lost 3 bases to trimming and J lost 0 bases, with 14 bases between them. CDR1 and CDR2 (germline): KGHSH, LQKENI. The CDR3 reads CASSPNGGAMNTEAFF. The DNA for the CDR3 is TGTGCCAGCTCACCCAATGGAGGGGCGATGAACACTGAAGCTTTCTTT.

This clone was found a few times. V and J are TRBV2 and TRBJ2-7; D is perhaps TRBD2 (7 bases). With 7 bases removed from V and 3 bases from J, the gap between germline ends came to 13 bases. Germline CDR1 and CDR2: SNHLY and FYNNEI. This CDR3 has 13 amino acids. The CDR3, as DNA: TGTGCCAGCATTGGGGGGGCAGTCTACGAGCAGTACTTC. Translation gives CASIGGAVYEQYF.

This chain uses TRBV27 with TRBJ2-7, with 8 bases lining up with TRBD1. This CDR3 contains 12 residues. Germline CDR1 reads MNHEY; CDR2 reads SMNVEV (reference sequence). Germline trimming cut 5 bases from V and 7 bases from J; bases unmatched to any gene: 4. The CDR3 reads CASSHGTGEQYF. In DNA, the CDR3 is TGTGCCAGCAGTCACGGGACAGGAGAGCAGTACTTC.

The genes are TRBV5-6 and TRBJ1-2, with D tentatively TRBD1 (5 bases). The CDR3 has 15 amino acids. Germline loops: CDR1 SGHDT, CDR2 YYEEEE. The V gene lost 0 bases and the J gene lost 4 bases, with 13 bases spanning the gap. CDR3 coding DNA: TGTGCCAGCAGCTTGGGACGGGGGGTTTCCTATGGCTACACCTTC. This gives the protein CASSLGRGVSYGYTF.

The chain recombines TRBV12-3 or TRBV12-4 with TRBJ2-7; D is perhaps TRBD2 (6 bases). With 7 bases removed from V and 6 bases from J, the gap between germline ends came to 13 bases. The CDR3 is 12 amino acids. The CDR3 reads CASTLFGGEQYF. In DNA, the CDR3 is TGTGCCAGCACCCTATTCGGGGGCGAGCAGTACTTC.

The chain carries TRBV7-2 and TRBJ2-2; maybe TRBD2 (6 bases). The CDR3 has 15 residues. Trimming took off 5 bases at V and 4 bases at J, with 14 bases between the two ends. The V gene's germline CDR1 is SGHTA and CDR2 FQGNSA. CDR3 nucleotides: TGTGCCAGCAGCCTTAATCGGGGGAGCACCGGGGAGCTGTTTTTT. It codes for CASSLNRGSTGELFF.